Each of the 18 T cell receptor beta chains below was sequenced from the same sample in a study of blood T cell repertoires in COVID-19. Using immunoSEQ multiplex PCR, the repertoire was profiled, and TCRdb retains in-frame clones only, with some absent. This table holds about 240,000 clones, approximately 90% found once. Sequenced input: PBMCs or T cells enriched from blood (not recorded which). Source of these receptors: a woman aged 30 to 39 who had recovered from COVID-19.

The V and J genes are TRBV9 and TRBJ2-3; 7 bases align to TRBD2. V lost 0 bases to trimming and J lost 5 bases; unmatched junction nucleotides: 6. This CDR3 contains 15 residues. Germline loops: CDR1 SGDLS, CDR2 YYNGEE. CDR3: CASSVEVAGRDTQYF. In DNA, the CDR3 is TGTGCCAGCAGCGTAGAGGTAGCGGGCAGAGATACGCAGTATTTT.

J is TRBJ2-3 and V is TRBV29-1, with 8 positions matching TRBD1. The V segment lost 5 bases and the J segment 0 bases; nucleotides outside the gene matches: 10. Germline V gene data show CDR1 as SQVTM and CDR2 as ANQGSEA. This CDR3 is built from 16 residues. CDR3 sequence: CSVSGGAGPSTDTQYF. CDR3 DNA: TGCAGCGTTTCAGGGGGCGCGGGGCCTAGCACAGATACGCAGTATTTT.

V usage is TRBV5-4 and J usage is TRBJ1-3; unclear D gene. This CDR3 has 12 amino acids. V was shortened by 0 bases and J by 4 bases, with 2 bases between the two germline ends. Germline V gene data show CDR1 as SGHNT and CDR2 as YYREEE (reference sequence). CDR3: CASSLAGNTIYF. The CDR3 nucleotides read TGTGCCAGCAGCTTGGCAGGAAACACCATATATTTT. Using reference TRBV5-4 and TRBJ1-3 for the parts outside the CDR3, the full variable domain is ETGVTQSPTHLIKTRGQQVTLRCSSQSGHNTVSWYQQALGQGPQFIFQYYREEENGRGNFPPRFSGLQFPNYSSELNVNALELDDSALYLCASSLAGNTIYFGEGSWLTVV.

V usage is TRBV9 and J usage is TRBJ2-1; 10 positions agree with TRBD2. Germline CDR1 SGDLS, CDR2 YYNGEE. V lost 0 bases, J lost 7 bases, and 4 bases stayed unmatched. This CDR3 region has 15 residues. The CDR3 reads CASSVGLAGVNEQFF. In nucleotides, the CDR3 is TGTGCCAGCAGCGTAGGCCTAGCGGGAGTGAATGAGCAGTTCTTC.

The gene calls are TRBV7-2 and TRBJ2-7; TRBD2 matches at 12 bases. Trimming cost V 4 bases and J 2 bases; bases outside gene matches: 12. CDR1 SGHTA and CDR2 FQGNSA come from the germline V gene. The CDR3 runs to 18 residues. The CDR3 loop reads CASSSWRTSGTSAYEQYF. The CDR3 DNA is TGTGCCAGCAGCTCGTGGCGGACTAGCGGGACTTCCGCCTACGAGCAGTACTTC.

The chain combines TRBV24-1 with TRBJ2-1; D may be TRBD2 (6 bases). The V gene lost 4 bases and the J gene lost 7 bases, with 19 bases spanning the gap. Per the germline V gene, CDR1 is KGHDR and CDR2 is SFDVKD. The CDR3 extends over 16 amino acids. The CDR3 DNA follows: TGTGCCACCAGTGACCCGGGGGTAAGGTTCGAGAATGAGCAGTTCTTC. It codes for CATSDPGVRFENEQFF.

The rearrangement uses TRBV28 and TRBJ1-1; D is perhaps TRBD1 (5 bases). The CDR3 consists of 14 residues. Germline lookup yields CDR1 MDHEN and CDR2 SYDVKM. V lost 5 bases to trimming and J lost 2 bases, with 12 bases between them. CDR3 sequence (DNA): TGTGCCAGCAGTGTTATAGGGGTTAACACTGAAGCTTTCTTT. It yields the protein CASSVIGVNTEAFF.

This clone was seen once. This chain connects TRBV28 to TRBJ2-6; tentatively, D is TRBD1 (6 bases). The CDR3 is made up of 17 amino acids. The germline gives CDR1 MDHEN, CDR2 SYDVKM. V dropped 5 bases and J dropped 2 bases, with 16 bases sitting between them. The CDR3 DNA reads as TGTGCCAGCAGTCCGTCGGGCAGGGGCGCTGGGGCCAACGTCCTGACTTTC. The encoded protein is CASSPSGRGAGANVLTF.

The rearrangement uses TRBV6-6 and TRBJ1-1, with 8 nucleotides matching TRBD1. The CDR3 contains 15 residues. V dropped 2 bases and J dropped 4; count of bases not matched to a gene: 6. Germline values: CDR1 MNHNY, CDR2 SVGAGI (reference sequence). The CDR3 nucleotides read TGTGCCAGCAGTTACCTCGGGGGACAGGCCACTGAAGCTTTCTTT. It encodes CASSYLGGQATEAFF.

This clone came up a few times. This chain uses TRBV4-3 with TRBJ2-4; no definite D call. Per germline, CDR1 LGHNA and CDR2 YSLEER. This CDR3 has 16 residues. The V end lost 0 bases, the J end lost 0 bases, and 9 bases lay between the germline ends. In nucleotides, the CDR3 is TGCGCCAGCAGCCAAGATGCGGATTTAGCCAAAAACATTCAGTACTTC. This gives the protein CASSQDADLAKNIQYF.

The chain recombines TRBV12-3 or TRBV12-4 with TRBJ1-1; the D is unclear. CDR3 size: 10 residues. The ends were cut back, 5 bases at V and 5 bases at J, with 3 bases in the middle. CDR3 nucleotide sequence: TGTGCCAGCAGTCAAACTGAAGCTTTCTTT. Translation gives CASSQTEAFF.

This chain connects TRBV9 to TRBJ1-5; 10 nucleotides align to TRBD1. Germline V lookup: CDR1 SGDLS, CDR2 YYNGEE. V was pared by 0 bases and J by 6 bases, with 0 bases of the junction left unmatched. The CDR3 loop spans 14 amino acids. In DNA, the CDR3 is TGTGCCAGCAGCGTAGGGACAGGGGGTCAGCCCCAGCATTTT. This sequence encodes CASSVGTGGQPQHF. The full variable domain, its missing parts supplied by reference TRBV9 and TRBJ1-5, is DSGVTQTPKHLITATGQRVTLRCSPRSGDLSVYWYQQSLDQGLQFLIQYYNGEERAKGNILERFSAQQFPDLHSELNLSSLELGDSALYFCASSVGTGGQPQHFGDGTRLSIL.

In DNA, the CDR3 is TGCGCCAGCAGTGAGACTACAGGGGACACTGAAGCTTTCTTT. It yields the protein CASSETTGDTEAFF. This sequence joins TRBV10-1 and TRBJ1-1, with 7 bases matching TRBD1. CDR3 size: 14 residues. Germline CDR1 WNHNN, CDR2 SYGVQD (reference sequence). Losses at the gene ends were 2 bases for V and 3 bases for J; bases not matched to a gene: 3.

V usage is TRBV7-2 and J usage is TRBJ1-3; tentative D call: TRBD1 (5 bases). Germline V gene lookup returns CDR1 SGHTA and CDR2 FQGNSA. The length of the CDR3 is 15 residues. V was shortened by 5 bases and J by 4 bases, with 15 bases between the two germline ends. CDR3 region: CASSPAGGQGNTIYF. The CDR3 nucleotides read TGTGCCAGCAGCCCAGCGGGGGGTCAAGGAAACACCATATATTTT.

A few counts support this clone. The genes are TRBV6-2 or TRBV6-3 and TRBJ1-2; 8 bases match TRBD1. The CDR3 totals 14 residues. Germline loops: CDR1 MNHEY, CDR2 SVGEGT. Germline trimming cut 5 bases from V and 8 bases from J; bases unmatched to any gene: 10. The CDR3 sequence: CASSRLPWTGGYTF. CDR3 nucleotides: TGTGCCAGCAGTCGACTACCTTGGACAGGGGGCTACACCTTC.

The CDR3 DNA is TGTGCCACCAGCAGTGCTGGGGGGGTGAATGAGCAGTTCTTC. The encoded protein is CATSSAGGVNEQFF. V gene TRBV15 combines with J gene TRBJ2-1, with 7 bases identical to TRBD2. With V trimmed by 3 bases and J by 7 bases, 6 bases remained unmatched. Germline-derived CDR1 and CDR2 are LNHNV and YYDKDF (reference sequence). The CDR3 covers 14 residues.

V is TRBV27 and J is TRBJ1-2; D gene uncertain. Trimming removed 2 bases from V and 4 bases from J, with 14 bases in between. The CDR3 length is 15 residues. The germline CDR1 and CDR2 sequences are MNHEY and SMNVEV (reference sequence). The CDR3 nucleotides read TGTGCCAGCAGTTTACGGGGTTCCACGACCTATGGCTACACCTTC. Its protein product is CASSLRGSTTYGYTF.

J is TRBJ2-1 and V is TRBV7-2; D remains ambiguous. The CDR3 covers 12 residues. Looked up from germline, CDR1 is SGHTA and CDR2 is FQGNSA. Trimming shortened V by 2 bases and J by 5 bases, and 4 bases separated the two germline ends. This CDR3 is CASSLHNNEQFF. The CDR3 coding sequence is TGTGCCAGCAGCTTACACAACAATGAGCAGTTCTTC.